This T cell receptor (beta chain) was profiled in a study of T cells after yellow fever vaccination. The CDR3 runs to 12 residues. The germline gives CDR1 MGHRA, CDR2 YSYEKL. Trimming removed 4 bases from V and 2 bases from J, with 3 bases in between. Researchers made TCR cDNA using 5'RACE template switching, and this step added a universal primer site and UMIs. TCRdb re-called the 5' RACE reads through MiXCR, storing one row per CDR3 protein. There are 400,000 to 650,000 distinct CDR3 sequences in the sample; 21% occur only once, and roughly a sixth lies in the top ten. This clonotype was found a few times.

The genes are TRBV4-1 and TRBJ1-3; D is unresolved. Here the sequenced sample was PBMCs, taken 20 to 25 days after the first yellow fever vaccination. This TCR was recovered from a man in his late teens or twenties who received the YFV17D yellow fever vaccine. The CDR3 loop reads CASSRTGNTIYF. In DNA, the CDR3 is TGCGCCAGCAGCCGTACTGGAAACACCATATATTTT.